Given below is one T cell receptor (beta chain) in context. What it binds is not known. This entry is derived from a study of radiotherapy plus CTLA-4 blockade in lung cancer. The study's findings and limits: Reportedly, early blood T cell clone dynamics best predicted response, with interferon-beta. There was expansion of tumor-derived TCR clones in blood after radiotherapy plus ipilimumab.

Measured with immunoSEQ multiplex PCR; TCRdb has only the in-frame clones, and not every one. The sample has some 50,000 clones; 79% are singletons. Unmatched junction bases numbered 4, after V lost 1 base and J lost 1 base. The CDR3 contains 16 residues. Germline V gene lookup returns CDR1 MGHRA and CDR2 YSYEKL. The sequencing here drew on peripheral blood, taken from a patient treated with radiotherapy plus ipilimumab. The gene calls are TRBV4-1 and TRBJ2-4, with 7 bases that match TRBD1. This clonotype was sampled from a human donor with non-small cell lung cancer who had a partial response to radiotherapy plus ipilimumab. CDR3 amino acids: CASSQGTGGAKNIQYF. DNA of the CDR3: TGCGCCAGCAGCCAAGGGACAGGTGGTGCCAAAAACATTCAGTACTTC.